This T cell receptor (beta chain) comes out of a study of blood T cells in healthy people across ages. Next came a second PCR, run for about 6 to 11 cycles, which used a sample-barcoded 5' primer along with a J-beta primer mix. TCRdb recomputed calls from the 5' RACE reads with MiXCR, one row per CDR3 protein. The repertoire includes 700,000 or so distinct CDR3 sequences, approximately 22% of them detected once, and roughly 22% sits in the top ten. Germline loops: CDR1 MNHEY, CDR2 SMNVEV (reference sequence). This CDR3 comprises 15 residues. This clonotype was seen more than once but under ten times. Its antigen is unknown. Study conclusions and caveats: The study found more naive CD4+ cells and higher diversity in long-lived than aged donors.

Per-sample PBMC isolation yielded at least 6.5 million cells. With each sample, at least 6 micrograms of total RNA were extracted. Sequencing used blood. The V gene is TRBV27, the J gene TRBJ2-7; 9 nucleotides line up with TRBD1. The end of the DNA aligns better with TRBJ2-1, so the J call may be wrong. This clonotype was sampled from a man aged 65 to 79 in good health. This CDR3 reads CASSLRDRVNNEQFF. In nucleotides, the CDR3 is TGTGCCAGCAGTTTACGGGACAGGGTTAACAATGAGCAGTTCTTC.